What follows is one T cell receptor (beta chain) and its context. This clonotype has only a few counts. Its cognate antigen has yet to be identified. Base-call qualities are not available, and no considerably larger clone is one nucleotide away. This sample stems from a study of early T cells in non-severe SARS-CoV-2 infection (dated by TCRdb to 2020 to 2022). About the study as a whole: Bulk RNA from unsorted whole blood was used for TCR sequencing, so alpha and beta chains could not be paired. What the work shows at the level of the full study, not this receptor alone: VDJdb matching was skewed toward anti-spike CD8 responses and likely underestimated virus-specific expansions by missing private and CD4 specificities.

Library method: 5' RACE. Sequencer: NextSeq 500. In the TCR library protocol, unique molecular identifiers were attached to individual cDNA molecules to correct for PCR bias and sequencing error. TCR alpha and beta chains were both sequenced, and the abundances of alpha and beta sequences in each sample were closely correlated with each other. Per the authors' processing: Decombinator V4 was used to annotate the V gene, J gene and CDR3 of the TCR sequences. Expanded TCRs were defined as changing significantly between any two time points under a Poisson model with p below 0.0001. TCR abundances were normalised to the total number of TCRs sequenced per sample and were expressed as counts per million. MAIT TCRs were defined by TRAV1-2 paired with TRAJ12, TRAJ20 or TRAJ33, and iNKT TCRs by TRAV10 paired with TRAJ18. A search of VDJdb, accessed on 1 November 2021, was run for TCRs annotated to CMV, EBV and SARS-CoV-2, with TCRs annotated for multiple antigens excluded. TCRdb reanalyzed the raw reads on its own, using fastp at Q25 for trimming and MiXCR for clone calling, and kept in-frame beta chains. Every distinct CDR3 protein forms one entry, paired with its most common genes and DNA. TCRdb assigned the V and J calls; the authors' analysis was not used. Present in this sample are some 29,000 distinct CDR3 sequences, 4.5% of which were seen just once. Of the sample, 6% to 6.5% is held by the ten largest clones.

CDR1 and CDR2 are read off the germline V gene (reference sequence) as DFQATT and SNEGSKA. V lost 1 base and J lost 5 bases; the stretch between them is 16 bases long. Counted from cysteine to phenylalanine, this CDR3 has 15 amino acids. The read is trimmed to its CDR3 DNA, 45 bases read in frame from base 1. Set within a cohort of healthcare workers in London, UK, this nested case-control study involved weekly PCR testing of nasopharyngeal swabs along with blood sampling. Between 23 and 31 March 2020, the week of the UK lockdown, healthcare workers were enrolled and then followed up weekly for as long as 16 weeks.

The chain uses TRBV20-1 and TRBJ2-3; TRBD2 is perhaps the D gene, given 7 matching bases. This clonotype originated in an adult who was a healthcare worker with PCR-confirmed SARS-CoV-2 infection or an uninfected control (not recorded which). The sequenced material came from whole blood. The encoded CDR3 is CSARAQWGGLDTQYF. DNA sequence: TGCAGTGCTAGAGCCCAGTGGGGGGGGCTAGATACGCAGTATTTT.